These 4 T cell receptor beta chains were sequenced from one sample in a study of response to subunit inactivated influenza vaccine. A single record per CDR3 protein comes from TCRdb applying MiXCR to the RT-PCR reads. Of around 470,000 distinct CDR3 sequences in the sample, approximately 7.7% were seen once. The sequenced sample was PBMCs from blood, obtained around 25 months after vaccination. These receptors were obtained from a man between 50 and 69 years old who received an inactivated influenza vaccine.

The chain combines TRBV20-1 with TRBJ2-2; 7 bases agree with TRBD2. With 3 bases clipped from V and 4 bases from J, the junction kept 14 bases outside the gene matches. CDR3 length equals 17 residues. Germline assignment: CDR1 DFQATT and CDR2 SNEGSKA (reference sequence). The CDR3 spells CSASPLGAGAVTGELFF. The CDR3 DNA sequence: TGCAGTGCTAGCCCTCTTGGGGCGGGAGCTGTCACCGGGGAGCTGTTTTTT.

A few counts support this clonotype. The rearrangement links TRBV19 to TRBJ2-5; D is perhaps TRBD2 (6 bases). CDR1 and CDR2 (germline): LNHDA, SQIVND (reference sequence). The germline V and J ends were trimmed by 3 bases and 3 bases, with 17 bases remaining between them. The CDR3 length is 16 residues. The CDR3 spells CASSMVGSGLEETQYF. In DNA form, the CDR3 reads TGTGCCAGTAGTATGGTGGGTAGCGGTTTAGAAGAGACCCAGTACTTC.

The chain combines TRBV11-2 with TRBJ2-1; TRBD2 agrees at 12 bases. This CDR3 comprises 17 residues. With 0 bases clipped from V and 3 bases from J, the junction kept 3 bases outside the gene matches. CDR1 and CDR2 (germline): SGHAT, FQNNGV. CDR3 sequence reads: CASSLDPLAGGYNEQFF. CDR3 coding DNA: TGTGCCAGCAGCTTAGATCCACTAGCGGGGGGCTACAATGAGCAGTTCTTC.

This clonotype came up a few times. The chain has TRBV28 and TRBJ2-1; 7 bases are shared with TRBD2. Germline lookup yields CDR1 MDHEN and CDR2 SYDVKM. The CDR3 runs 14 residues. V trimming: 5 bases; J trimming: 5 bases; junction bases outside the gene matches: 6. The CDR3 bases are TGTGCCAGCAGTGGGGGAGGGCTGGACAATGAGCAGTTCTTC. Residues: CASSGGGLDNEQFF. Supplemented by reference TRBV28 and TRBJ2-1, the full variable domain reads DVKVTQSSRYLVKRTGEKVFLECVQDMDHENMFWYRQDPGLGLRLIYFSYDVKMKEKGDIPEGYSVSREKKERFSLILESASTNQTSMYLCASSGGGLDNEQFFGPGTRLTVL.